Listed here are 21 T cell receptor beta chains from one sample, sequenced in a study of naive and memory T cell subsets. The beta constant-region primer was an equimolar mix of two oligonucleotides covering TRBC1 and TRBC2. TCRdb redid the calling of the UMI-ligation and nested PCR reads with MiXCR, one entry per CDR3 protein. In the table there are 5,000 to 6,500 distinct CDR3 sequences, around 7% of which are singletons. What was sequenced was effector memory CD8+ T cells from blood. The subset was: effector memory, CD45RA- CD27-. These receptors all come from a human donor in good health.

This clonotype is classed as medium-sized. This chain links TRBV6-2 or TRBV6-3 with TRBJ2-7; a weak D match, TRBD1 (7 bases). The CDR3 has 14 residues. With 6 bases removed from V and 6 bases from J, the gap between germline ends came to 18 bases. CDR1 MNHEY and CDR2 SVGEGT come from the germline V gene. CDR3 in DNA: TGTGCCAGCAGCCCCGGACAGGAAGCGGGCGAGCAGTACTTC. As protein: CASSPGQEAGEQYF.

The V gene is TRBV14, the J gene TRBJ2-3; 7 bases line up with TRBD2. This CDR3 region has 16 residues. The trim removed 0 bases at V and 0 bases at J, leaving 3 bases unmatched. CDR1 and CDR2 (germline): SGHDN, FVKESK. The CDR3 reads CASSQEWGGSTDTQYF. Here the CDR3 DNA reads TGTGCCAGCAGCCAAGAGTGGGGAGGGAGCACAGATACGCAGTATTTT.

This clonotype was observed a single time. The V call is TRBV5-6, the J call TRBJ1-1; D is undetermined. The CDR3 has 16 residues. Germline CDR1 is SGHDT and CDR2 is YYEEEE. Trimming took 0 bases from V and 4 from J, leaving 16 bases between them. CDR3 sequence: CASSLAWVEASTEAFF. The DNA for the CDR3 is TGTGCCAGCAGCTTGGCCTGGGTGGAAGCGAGCACTGAAGCTTTCTTT. The whole variable domain, remainder taken from reference TRBV5-6 and TRBJ1-1, is DAGVTQSPTHLIKTRGQQVTLRCSPKSGHDTVSWYQQALGQGPQFIFQYYEEEERQRGNFPDRFSGHQFPNYSSELNVNALLLGDSALYLCASSLAWVEASTEAFFGQGTRLTVV.

This clonotype was found a few times. This rearrangement joins TRBV6-4 to TRBJ2-7, with a tentative D call TRBD1 (5 bases). V gave up 5 bases and J gave up 0 bases, with 23 bases separating them. From germline, CDR1 is MRHNA and CDR2 SNTAGT. The CDR3 is made up of 18 amino acids. The CDR3: CASSYLRQGDFYSYEQYF. CDR3 DNA: TGTGCCAGCAGTTACCTTAGGCAGGGTGATTTTTACTCCTACGAGCAGTACTTC.

Only a few counts were recorded for this clonotype. The V and J genes are TRBV6-4 and TRBJ2-3, with D perhaps TRBD1 (6 bases). From germline, CDR1 is MRHNA and CDR2 SNTAGT. The CDR3 runs 14 residues. Trimming pared 0 bases from V and 2 bases from J, leaving 6 bases between. CDR3: CASSDSGATDTQYF. The CDR3 nucleotides are TGTGCCAGCAGTGACTCGGGGGCCACAGATACGCAGTATTTT.

Only a few counts were recorded for this clonotype. The V call is TRBV4-2, the J call TRBJ2-1, with a weak D call TRBD2 (5 bases). The CDR3 covers 16 residues. Germline V gene data show CDR1 as LGHNA and CDR2 as YNFKEQ. Trimming took off 0 bases at V and 3 bases at J, with 12 bases between the two ends. The CDR3 is CASSQEEGAGYNEQFF. The CDR3 DNA follows: TGTGCCAGCAGCCAAGAAGAGGGAGCAGGCTACAATGAGCAGTTCTTC.

J is TRBJ2-1 and V is TRBV27, with D possibly TRBD1 on 5 matching bases. The germline V and J ends were trimmed by 6 bases and 10 bases, with 19 bases remaining between them. Germline CDR1 and CDR2: MNHEY and SMNVEV (reference sequence). The CDR3 covers 14 residues. The CDR3 region is CASRTDLGAGEQFF. The DNA of the CDR3 is TGTGCCAGCAGGACCGACCTTGGGGCAGGGGAGCAGTTCTTC.

This clonotype has ten or more counts. The rearrangement uses TRBV20-1 and TRBJ1-6; a weak D match, TRBD1 (6 bases). CDR1 and CDR2 from the germline V gene are DFQATT and SNEGSKA (reference sequence). Trimming removed 1 base from V and 5 bases from J, with 9 bases in between. This CDR3 is 14 amino acids long. CDR3: CSARGTADNSPLHF. CDR3 in DNA: TGCAGTGCTAGAGGGACAGCTGATAATTCACCCCTCCACTTT.

Turning to this clonotype: A much larger clone is a single base away; this may be a read error. The chain carries TRBV6-4 and TRBJ2-1, with 8 bases matching TRBD1. Germline V gene data show CDR1 as MRHNA and CDR2 as SNTAGT. The CDR3 is 14 residues long. The CDR3 sequence: CGSSDTQGGNEQFF. The DNA for the CDR3 is TGTGGCAGCAGTGACACACAGGGGGGCAATGAGCAGTTCTTC.

This clonotype has more than one count but fewer than ten. The chain is built from TRBV29-1 and TRBJ2-7, with 8 bases fitting TRBD1. Trimming cost V 7 bases and J 2 bases; bases outside gene matches: 10. There are 14 residues in the CDR3. Germline V gene lookup returns CDR1 SQVTM and CDR2 ANQGSEA. CDR3 residues: CSAGGEQGAYEQYF. The CDR3, as DNA: TGCAGCGCAGGCGGGGAACAGGGGGCCTACGAGCAGTACTTC.

The rearrangement links TRBV19 to TRBJ1-1; 7 bases agree with TRBD1. Germline V gene data show CDR1 as LNHDA and CDR2 as SQIVND (reference sequence). CDR3 length: 13 amino acids. V lost 5 bases, J lost 10 bases, and 10 bases stayed unmatched. The CDR3 spells CASSATTGIGAFF. The CDR3 bases are TGTGCCAGTAGTGCCACGACAGGGATCGGAGCTTTCTTT.

This clonotype was detected ten times or more. The rearrangement joins TRBV29-1 to TRBJ1-2, with D perhaps TRBD1 (6 bases). From germline, CDR1 is SQVTM and CDR2 ANQGSEA. This CDR3 comprises 15 residues. V lost 5 bases and J lost 5, with 21 bases in between. CDR3 amino acids: CSVHQGKGGRYGYTF. The CDR3 DNA reads as TGCAGCGTTCATCAGGGGAAAGGAGGAAGATATGGCTACACCTTC.

There are many counts of this clonotype. The rearrangement joins TRBV13 to TRBJ2-1, with D tentatively TRBD2 (6 bases). Trimming pared 5 bases from V and 0 bases from J, leaving 11 bases between. This CDR3 spans 15 amino acids. The germline V gene encodes CDR1 PRHDT and CDR2 FYEKMQ (reference sequence). The DNA of the CDR3 is TGTGCCAGCAGCCCTCGGGAGAGCTCCTACAATGAGCAGTTCTTC. Translated, it gives CASSPRESSYNEQFF.

The CDR3 region is CASSQVGGRNLGDEQFF. The CDR3 DNA is TGTGCCAGCAGCCAAGTGGGCGGGAGAAATCTGGGGGATGAGCAGTTCTTC. The chain employs TRBV3-1 and TRBJ2-1; TRBD2 aligns across 7 bases. V was pared by 1 base and J by 8 bases, with 14 bases of the junction left unmatched. Germline V gene lookup returns CDR1 LGHDT and CDR2 YNNKEL (reference sequence). The CDR3 contains 17 residues.

This clonotype was picked up many times. The V gene is TRBV20-1, the J gene TRBJ2-5, with D perhaps TRBD1 (6 bases). The length of the CDR3 is 14 residues. V was pared by 1 base and J by 5 bases, with 14 bases between. CDR1 and CDR2 (germline): DFQATT, SNEGSKA (reference sequence). CDR3: CSARGQDERETQYF. CDR3 in DNA: TGCAGTGCTAGAGGACAGGATGAGCGGGAGACCCAGTACTTC.

J is TRBJ1-2 and V is TRBV29-1, with TRBD1 matching 9 bases. The ends lost 5 bases at V and 2 bases at J; junction bases unmatched: 3. The CDR3 totals 13 residues. Germline lookup yields CDR1 SQVTM and CDR2 ANQGSEA. The CDR3 loop reads CSVSGTGNYGYTF. Written as DNA, the CDR3 is TGCAGCGTTTCCGGGACAGGGAACTATGGCTACACCTTC.

This clonotype was detected only a few times. V and J are TRBV21-1 and TRBJ2-2; TRBD2 is the table's D call and was not checked against the DNA. TRBV21-1 is given as a pseudogene. The CDR3 sequence is 15 residues long. The CDR3 bases are TGTGCCAGCAGGAGGGGCCCGGAGAACACCGGGGAGCTGTTTTTT. It encodes CASRRGPENTGELFF.

This clonotype came up a few times. This chain joins TRBV4-2 and TRBJ2-3; perhaps D is TRBD1 or TRBD2 (6 bases each). Germline CDR1 is LGHNA and CDR2 is YNFKEQ. CDR3 size: 16 residues. Trimming pared 0 bases from V and 4 bases from J, leaving 14 bases between. The CDR3 is CASSQDGGRGADTQYF. CDR3 sequence (DNA): TGTGCCAGCAGCCAAGATGGGGGGCGTGGGGCAGATACGCAGTATTTT.

This clonotype was observed a handful of times. This chain joins TRBV12-3 or TRBV12-4 and TRBJ2-1, with TRBD2 as a possible D gene (6 bases). The V and J ends lost 8 bases and 8 bases respectively, with 22 bases between them. The CDR3 length is 15 residues. CDR3 DNA sequence: TGTGCCAGCCTACGGGACGGCGGGGCGTACTATGAGCAGTTCTTC. Translating gives CASLRDGGAYYEQFF.

This clonotype was detected ten times or more. The gene calls are TRBV29-1 and TRBJ1-2, with TRBD1 matching over 9 bases. The CDR3 is 16 residues long. The germline gives CDR1 SQVTM, CDR2 ANQGSEA. Losses at the gene ends were 0 bases for V and 4 bases for J; bases not matched to a gene: 9. The CDR3 loop reads CSVEEGTGQAPYGYTF. The CDR3 DNA reads TGCAGCGTTGAAGAAGGGACAGGGCAGGCTCCCTATGGCTACACCTTC. Variable domain in full (rest from reference TRBV29-1 and TRBJ1-2): SAVISQKPSRDICQRGTSLTIQCQVDSQVTMMFWYRQQPGQSLTLIATANQGSEATYESGFVIDKFPISRPNLTFSTLTVSNMSPEDSSIYLCSVEEGTGQAPYGYTFGSGTRLTVV.

This clonotype came up a few times. The chain is built from TRBV6-1 and TRBJ2-2; maybe TRBD2 (6 bases). Germline loops: CDR1 MNHNS, CDR2 SASEGT. V dropped 0 bases and J dropped 10 bases, with 12 bases sitting between them. The CDR3 loop spans 14 amino acids. CDR3 region: CASSEARGLPELFF. The DNA of the CDR3 is TGTGCCAGCAGTGAAGCGCGAGGACTACCGGAGCTGTTTTTT.